The present T cell receptor (beta chain) was sequenced within a study of T cell responses to AZD1222 COVID-19 vaccine. Study findings and constraints: Just six AZD1222 recipients were seropositive at baseline. Of spike-specific TCRs, nearly half reportedly target regions left unmutated in variants. It was only after the peak T cell response that any repertoires were sampled.

Notes on this clone: Its antigen is unknown.

This table comes from immunoSEQ multiplex PCR, and its TCRdb copy is limited to in-frame clones, with some not included. The table records about 92,000 clones, under 95% of them present only once. Per the germline V gene, CDR1 is LGHDT and CDR2 is YNNKEL (reference sequence). The trim removed 2 bases at V and 7 bases at J, leaving 11 bases unmatched. The CDR3 runs 17 residues. The origin of this receptor is an adult in good health. V and J are TRBV3-1 (or the pseudogene TRBV3-2) and TRBJ2-2; 9 nucleotides line up with TRBD2. The sequencing here drew on peripheral blood, taken on day 0 of AZD1222 vaccination. CDR3 residues: CASSQYRTSERNGELFF. In nucleotides, the CDR3 is TGTGCCAGCAGCCAATATAGGACTAGCGAGAGAAACGGGGAGCTGTTTTTT.